These 15 T cell receptor beta chains share one sample of origin, sequenced in a study of blood T cells in healthy people across ages. With a J-beta primer mix and a sample-barcoded 5' primer, a second PCR ran 7 to 11 cycles. One entry per CDR3 protein, called by TCRdb with MiXCR from the 5' RACE reads. The table has 650,000 or so distinct CDR3 sequences, 45% to 60% seen once. What was sequenced was blood. These receptors all come from a woman older than 75 in good health.

The chain recombines TRBV27 with TRBJ2-2; D might be TRBD2 (5 bases). CDR1 and CDR2 from the germline V gene are MNHEY and SMNVEV (reference sequence). Trimming stripped 0 bases from V and 7 bases from J, with 21 bases between. This CDR3 has 18 amino acids. The CDR3 sequence: CASSLSSGNPMMVGELFF. CDR3 nucleotides: TGTGCCAGCAGTTTATCATCGGGGAATCCGATGATGGTCGGGGAGCTGTTTTTT.

This clonotype was found many times. The rearrangement joins TRBV9 to TRBJ2-4; D may be TRBD1 or TRBD2 (5 bases each). Trimming pared 4 bases from V and 6 bases from J, leaving 17 bases between. The CDR3 is 15 amino acids. From germline, CDR1 is SGDLS and CDR2 YYNGEE. In DNA, the CDR3 is TGTGCCAGCAGCACCCTCGGGGACGGAAGAAACATTCAGTACTTC. Protein sequence: CASSTLGDGRNIQYF.

This clonotype has at least ten counts. The rearrangement joins TRBV7-3 to TRBJ1-1; unclear D gene. Germline values: CDR1 SGHTA, CDR2 FQGTGA. The CDR3 runs 12 residues. Deletions cut 5 bases from V and 4 bases from J, with 8 bases between. This CDR3 is CASSPGGTEAFF. CDR3 nucleotides: TGTGCCAGCAGCCCGGGCGGCACTGAAGCTTTCTTT.

J is TRBJ2-7 and V is TRBV7-2; a possible D gene is TRBD1 (6 bases). This CDR3 has 15 amino acids. V lost 1 base and J 5 bases, leaving 15 bases between the germline ends. CDR1 and CDR2 from the germline V gene are SGHTA and FQGNSA. The CDR3 region has the DNA TGTGCCAGCAGCTTAGTCGGTACAGGGTTGAACGAGCAGTACTTC. Protein sequence: CASSLVGTGLNEQYF.

This clonotype was seen at least ten times. The genes are TRBV28 and TRBJ2-7, with 11 bases aligning to TRBD1. CDR1 is MDHEN, CDR2 SYDVKM, per germline. The CDR3 runs 15 residues. Trimming at V came to 3 bases and at J to 7 bases, leaving 8 bases not matched to a gene. CDR3 coding DNA: TGTGCCAGCAGTTTGGACAGGGGGCGAGACGGTGAGCAGTACTTC. The encoded protein is CASSLDRGRDGEQYF. The whole variable domain, remainder taken from reference TRBV28 and TRBJ2-7, is DVKVTQSSRYLVKRTGEKVFLECVQDMDHENMFWYRQDPGLGLRLIYFSYDVKMKEKGDIPEGYSVSREKKERFSLILESASTNQTSMYLCASSLDRGRDGEQYFGPGTRLTVT.

The sample holds one count of this clonotype. V gene TRBV12-3 or TRBV12-4 combines with J gene TRBJ2-1; the D gene is possibly TRBD2 (5 bases). V lost 2 bases, J lost 2 bases, and 22 bases lay in between. This CDR3 spans 19 amino acids. The CDR3 reads CASSLNAGVGLLPYNEQFF. The CDR3 nucleotides are TGTGCCAGCAGTTTAAACGCCGGGGTAGGGCTATTACCCTACAATGAGCAGTTCTTC.

This clonotype was found a few times. The chain joins TRBV9 to TRBJ1-6; tentatively, D is TRBD1 (5 bases). V lost 4 bases and J lost 9, with 17 bases in between. CDR3 size: 15 residues. Germline V lookup: CDR1 SGDLS, CDR2 YYNGEE. CDR3 coding DNA: TGTGCCAGCAGCAGCCGGGACGAAGGCCGTTCACCCCTCCACTTT. This codes for CASSSRDEGRSPLHF.

This clonotype was seen only a few times. The chain joins TRBV2 to TRBJ2-7; tentatively, D is TRBD2 (6 bases). CDR3 length: 16 amino acids. In germline, CDR1 is SNHLY, CDR2 FYNNEI. V was pared by 7 bases and J by 2 bases, with 21 bases between. The CDR3 DNA sequence: TGTGCCAGCACCAAACTCCCTAGCGACACAACCTACGAGCAGTACTTC. This encodes CASTKLPSDTTYEQYF.

Regarding this clonotype: This may arise from a read error, as a much more abundant clone is one base away. This chain uses TRBV12-3 or TRBV12-4 with TRBJ2-3; TRBD1 agrees at 8 bases. This CDR3 contains 16 residues. The CDR3 coding sequence is TGTGCCAGCAGGAGAATCAGGGGGCGCAGCACAGATACGCAGTGTTTT. It translates to CASRRIRGRSTDTQCF.

The chain links TRBV20-1 to TRBJ1-1; D may be TRBD1 (6 bases). Trimming removed 5 bases at V and 6 bases at J, with 19 bases between. Per the germline V gene, CDR1 is DFQATT and CDR2 is SNEGSKA (reference sequence). The CDR3 loop spans 14 amino acids. The CDR3 DNA follows: TGCAGTGCTCGCTCGGGGGGCGGTTTCTCTGAAGCTTTCTTT. It codes for CSARSGGGFSEAFF.

The CDR3 DNA reads TGTGCCAGCAGTTTCACAGGGTCGGGTAATTCACCCCTCCACTTT. It yields the protein CASSFTGSGNSPLHF. This chain links TRBV28 with TRBJ1-6; D is perhaps TRBD1 (6 bases). CDR1 MDHEN and CDR2 SYDVKM come from the germline V gene. The V end was cut by 3 bases, the J end by 6 bases, with 12 bases between. This CDR3 is built from 15 residues. Full variable domain (missing parts from reference TRBV28 and TRBJ1-6): DVKVTQSSRYLVKRTGEKVFLECVQDMDHENMFWYRQDPGLGLRLIYFSYDVKMKEKGDIPEGYSVSREKKERFSLILESASTNQTSMYLCASSFTGSGNSPLHFGNGTRLTVT.

The table lists this clonotype with many counts. J is TRBJ2-1 and V is TRBV2; 8 nucleotides match TRBD1. Per germline, CDR1 SNHLY and CDR2 FYNNEI. This CDR3 has 13 amino acids. The ends lost 11 bases at V and 10 bases at J; junction bases unmatched: 13. CDR3 nucleotides: TGTGCCTCTCGGACAGGGACCCCAACCGAGCAGTTCTTC. It is translated as CASRTGTPTEQFF.

In its sample, this clonotype was seen a few times. The rearrangement uses TRBV14 and TRBJ2-3, with D tentatively TRBD1 (6 bases). CDR1 is SGHDN and CDR2 is FVKESK in the germline V gene. Trimming left V 3 bases short and J 0 bases short, with 10 bases between. CDR3 length equals 15 residues. The CDR3 DNA reads as TGTGCCAGCAGCCACTCTACAGGGAGCACAGATACGCAGTATTTT. Its protein product is CASSHSTGSTDTQYF.

There are a few counts of this clonotype. This chain uses TRBV2 with TRBJ2-7; D may be TRBD2 (5 bases). The CDR3 runs 15 residues. Deletions cut 2 bases from V and 2 bases from J, with 13 bases between. Looked up from germline, CDR1 is SNHLY and CDR2 is FYNNEI. CDR3 coding DNA: TGTGCCAGCAGTGAACCCAGCGGCAGCACCTACGAGCAGTACTTC. It yields the protein CASSEPSGSTYEQYF.

The chain couples TRBV6-5 to TRBJ2-2; 8 nucleotides match TRBD1. The ends lost 4 bases at V and 8 bases at J; junction bases unmatched: 9. The germline CDR1 and CDR2 sequences are MNHEY and SVGAGI. The CDR3 runs to 15 residues. CDR3 in amino acids: CASSSNPGGAGELFF. The DNA of the CDR3 is TGTGCCAGCAGTTCGAACCCAGGGGGCGCGGGGGAGCTGTTTTTT.